The sequence of this T cell receptor (beta chain) was determined in a study of T cells in Graves' hyperthyroidism and ophthalmopathy. About this clonotype itself: What it binds is unknown.

Ophthalmopathy cases met thresholds of Clinical Activity Score at least 3, NOSPECS grade at least 4 and duration under 3 months. Study-wide results and limits: Ophthalmopathy and stable hyperthyroidism were separated by a 13 V-J model. Ophthalmopathy, which appeared later, was predicted by the model a median about 6 months before onset.

Amplified regions were TCR beta CDR3 sequences from RNA transcripts. The study used the HTBI primer set for a first-round RT-PCR of the TCR CDR3. TCRdb reanalysed the multiplex PCR reads using MiXCR and keeps one entry per CDR3 protein. Counted here are about 350,000 distinct CDR3 sequences, about a sixth occurring once; the ten biggest clones make up about 16%. The CDR3 has 12 residues. Looked up from germline, CDR1 is ENHRY and CDR2 is SYGVKD. V was shortened by 4 bases and J by 6 bases, with 10 bases between the two germline ends. Sequencing used blood. This clonotype was sampled from a woman aged 40 to 50 with Graves' ophthalmopathy. This chain links TRBV10-3 with TRBJ2-7; D gene uncertain. CDR3 in amino acids: CAISVRESEQYF. The CDR3 bases are TGTGCCATCAGTGTCAGAGAGAGCGAGCAGTACTTC.